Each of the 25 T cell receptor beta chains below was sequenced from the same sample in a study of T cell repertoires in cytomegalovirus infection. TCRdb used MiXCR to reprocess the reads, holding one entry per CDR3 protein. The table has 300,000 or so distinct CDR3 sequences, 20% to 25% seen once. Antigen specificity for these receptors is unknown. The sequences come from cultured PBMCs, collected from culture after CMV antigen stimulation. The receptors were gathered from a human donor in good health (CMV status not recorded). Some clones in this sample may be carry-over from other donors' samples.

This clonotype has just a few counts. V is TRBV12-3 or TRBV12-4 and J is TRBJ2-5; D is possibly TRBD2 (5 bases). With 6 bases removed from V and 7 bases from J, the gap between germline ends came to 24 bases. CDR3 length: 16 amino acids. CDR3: CASRTSVQGLGGTQYF. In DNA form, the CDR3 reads TGTGCCAGCAGAACGTCGGTTCAAGGACTGGGCGGGACCCAGTACTTC.

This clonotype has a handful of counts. The CDR3 loop reads CASSFVSGIGETQYF. For the CDR3, the DNA is TGTGCCAGCAGCTTTGTGAGCGGGATTGGAGAGACCCAGTACTTC. The genes are TRBV7-2 and TRBJ2-5, with TRBD2 matching over 7 bases. CDR1 and CDR2 from the germline V gene are SGHTA and FQGNSA. The length of the CDR3 is 15 residues. V was pared by 3 bases and J by 4 bases, with 8 bases of the junction left unmatched.

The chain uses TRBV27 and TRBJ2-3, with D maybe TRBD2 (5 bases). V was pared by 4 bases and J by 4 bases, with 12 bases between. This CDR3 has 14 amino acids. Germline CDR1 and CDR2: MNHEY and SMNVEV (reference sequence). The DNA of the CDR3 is TGTGCCAGCAGTTCCCCCCTGAGGGCAGATACGCAGTATTTT. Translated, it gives CASSSPLRADTQYF.

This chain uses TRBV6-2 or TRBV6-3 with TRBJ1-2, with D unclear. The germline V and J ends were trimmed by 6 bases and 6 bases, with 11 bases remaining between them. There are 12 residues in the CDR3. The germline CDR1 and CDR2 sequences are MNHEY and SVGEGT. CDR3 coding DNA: TGTGCCAGCAGCGATCCTTTGGATGGCTACACCTTC. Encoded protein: CASSDPLDGYTF.

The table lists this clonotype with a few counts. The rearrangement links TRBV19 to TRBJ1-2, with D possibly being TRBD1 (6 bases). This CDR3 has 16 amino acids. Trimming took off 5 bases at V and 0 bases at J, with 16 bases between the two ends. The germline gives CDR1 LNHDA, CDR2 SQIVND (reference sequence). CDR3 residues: CASSPQGIRPNYGYTF. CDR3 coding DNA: TGTGCCAGTAGTCCTCAGGGGATTCGCCCTAACTATGGCTACACCTTC.

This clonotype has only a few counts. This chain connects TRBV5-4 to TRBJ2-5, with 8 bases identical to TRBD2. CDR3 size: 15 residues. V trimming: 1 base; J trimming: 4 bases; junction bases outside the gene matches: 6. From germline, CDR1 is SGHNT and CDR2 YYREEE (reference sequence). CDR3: CASSLSAAGAETQYF. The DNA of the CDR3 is TGTGCCAGCAGCTTGTCAGCAGCGGGAGCAGAGACCCAGTACTTC.

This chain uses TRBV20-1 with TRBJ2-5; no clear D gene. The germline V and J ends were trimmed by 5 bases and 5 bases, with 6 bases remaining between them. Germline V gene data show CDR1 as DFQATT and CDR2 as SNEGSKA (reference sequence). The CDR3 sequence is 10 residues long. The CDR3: CSAARETQYF. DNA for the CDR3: TGCAGTGCTGCCCGGGAGACCCAGTACTTC.

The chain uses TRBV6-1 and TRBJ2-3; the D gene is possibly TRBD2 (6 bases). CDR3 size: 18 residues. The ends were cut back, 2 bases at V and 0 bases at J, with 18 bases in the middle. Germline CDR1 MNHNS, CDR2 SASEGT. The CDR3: CASSELPGDVISTDTQYF. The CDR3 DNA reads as TGTGCCAGCAGTGAACTTCCGGGGGACGTCATAAGCACAGATACGCAGTATTTT.

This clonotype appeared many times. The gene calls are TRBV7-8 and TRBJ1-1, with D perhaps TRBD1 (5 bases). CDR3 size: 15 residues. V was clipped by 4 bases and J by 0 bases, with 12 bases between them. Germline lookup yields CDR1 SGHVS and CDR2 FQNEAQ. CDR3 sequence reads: CASSSQGTMNTEAFF. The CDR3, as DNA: TGTGCCAGCAGCTCCCAGGGCACGATGAACACTGAAGCTTTCTTT.

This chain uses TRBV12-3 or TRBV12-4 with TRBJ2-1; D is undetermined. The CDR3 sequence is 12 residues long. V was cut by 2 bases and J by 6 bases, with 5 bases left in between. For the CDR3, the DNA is TGTGCCAGCAGTTTACCCCCCAATGAGCAGTTCTTC. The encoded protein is CASSLPPNEQFF.

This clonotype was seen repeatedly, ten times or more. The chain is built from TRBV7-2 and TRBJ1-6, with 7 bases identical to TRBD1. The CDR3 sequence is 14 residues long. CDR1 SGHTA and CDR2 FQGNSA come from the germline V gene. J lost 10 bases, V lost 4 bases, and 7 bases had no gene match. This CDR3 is CASSWGQGESPLHF. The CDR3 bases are TGTGCCAGCAGCTGGGGCCAGGGGGAGTCACCCCTCCACTTT.

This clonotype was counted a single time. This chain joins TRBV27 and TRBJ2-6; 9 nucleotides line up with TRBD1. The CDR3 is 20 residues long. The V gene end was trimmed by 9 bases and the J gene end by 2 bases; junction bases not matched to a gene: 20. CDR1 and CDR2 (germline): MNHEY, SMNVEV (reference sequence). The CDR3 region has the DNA TGTGCCAGAGGGACAGGGATTACTGGTGAAATAGGGGCTGGGGCCAACGTCCTGACTTTC. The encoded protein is CARGTGITGEIGAGANVLTF.

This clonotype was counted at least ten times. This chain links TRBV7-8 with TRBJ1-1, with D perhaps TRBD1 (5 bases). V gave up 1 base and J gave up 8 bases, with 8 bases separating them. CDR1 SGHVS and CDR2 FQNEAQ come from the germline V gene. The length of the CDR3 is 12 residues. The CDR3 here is CASSLDWTEAFF. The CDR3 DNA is TGTGCCAGCAGCTTAGACTGGACAGAAGCTTTCTTT.

CDR3 loop: CASSSTGRESGNTIYF. As DNA, the CDR3 is TGTGCCAGCAGCTCCACAGGGAGAGAATCTGGAAACACCATATATTTT. The rearrangement links TRBV5-6 to TRBJ1-3, with a tentative D call TRBD1 (6 bases). The CDR3 is made up of 16 amino acids. The V end was cut by 3 bases, the J end by 1 base, with 14 bases between. CDR1 is SGHDT, CDR2 YYEEEE, per germline.

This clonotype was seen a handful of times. The CDR3 DNA is TGTGCCACCAGTGACTCCGGGACAGAATATCTCGGCTACACCTTC. Encoded protein: CATSDSGTEYLGYTF. V is TRBV24-1 and J is TRBJ1-2; 7 positions agree with TRBD1. Trimming cost V 4 bases and J 8 bases; bases outside gene matches: 12. CDR3 length: 15 amino acids. Germline loops: CDR1 KGHDR, CDR2 SFDVKD.

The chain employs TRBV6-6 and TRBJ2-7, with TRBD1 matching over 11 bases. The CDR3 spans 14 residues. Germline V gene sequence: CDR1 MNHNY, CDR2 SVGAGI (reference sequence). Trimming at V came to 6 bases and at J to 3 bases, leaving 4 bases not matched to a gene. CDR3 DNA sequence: TGTGCCAGCAGAACCGGGACAGGGGGCTACGAGCAGTACGTC. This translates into CASRTGTGGYEQYV.

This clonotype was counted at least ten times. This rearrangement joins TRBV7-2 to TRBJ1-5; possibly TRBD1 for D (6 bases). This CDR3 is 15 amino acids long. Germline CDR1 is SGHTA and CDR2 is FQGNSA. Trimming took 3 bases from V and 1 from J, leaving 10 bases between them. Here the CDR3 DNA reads TGTGCCAGCAGCTTTTTTCAGGGGAGCAATCAGCCCCAGCATTTT. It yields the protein CASSFFQGSNQPQHF.

This CDR3 is CASSALAGVRGTGELFF. The CDR3 DNA sequence: TGTGCCAGCAGTGCCCTAGCGGGAGTAAGGGGTACCGGGGAGCTGTTTTTT. The chain recombines TRBV6-5 with TRBJ2-2; 10 positions match TRBD2. The germline gives CDR1 MNHEY, CDR2 SVGAGI. J gave up 5 bases and V 5 bases, and 11 bases lay outside the gene matches. This CDR3 is 17 amino acids long.

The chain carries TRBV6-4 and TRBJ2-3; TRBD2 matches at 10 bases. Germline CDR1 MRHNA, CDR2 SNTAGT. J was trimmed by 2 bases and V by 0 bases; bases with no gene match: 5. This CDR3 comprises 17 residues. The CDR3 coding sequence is TGTGCCAGCAGTGACTCAGGACTAGCGGCAGCCACAGATACGCAGTATTTT. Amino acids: CASSDSGLAAATDTQYF.

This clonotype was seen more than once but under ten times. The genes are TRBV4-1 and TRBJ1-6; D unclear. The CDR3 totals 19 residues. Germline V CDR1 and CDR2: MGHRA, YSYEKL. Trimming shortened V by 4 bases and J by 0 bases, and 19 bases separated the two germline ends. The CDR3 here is CASSPLGLVRSSYNSPLHF. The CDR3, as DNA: TGCGCCAGCAGCCCCCTGGGATTGGTACGCAGCTCCTATAATTCACCCCTCCACTTT.

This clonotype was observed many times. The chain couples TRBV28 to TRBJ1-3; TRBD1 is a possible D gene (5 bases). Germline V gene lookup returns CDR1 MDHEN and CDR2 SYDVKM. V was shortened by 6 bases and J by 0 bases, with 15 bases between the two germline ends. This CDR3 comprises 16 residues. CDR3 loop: CASRVSRGDSGNTIYF. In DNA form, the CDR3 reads TGTGCCAGCAGGGTTAGTCGGGGGGACTCTGGAAACACCATATATTTT.

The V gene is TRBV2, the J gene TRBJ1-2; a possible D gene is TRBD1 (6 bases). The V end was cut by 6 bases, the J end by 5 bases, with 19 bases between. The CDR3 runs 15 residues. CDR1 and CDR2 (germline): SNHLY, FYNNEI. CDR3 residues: CASSDRGVLRYGYTF. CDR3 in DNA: TGTGCCAGCAGCGATAGGGGGGTTCTCCGGTATGGCTACACCTTC.

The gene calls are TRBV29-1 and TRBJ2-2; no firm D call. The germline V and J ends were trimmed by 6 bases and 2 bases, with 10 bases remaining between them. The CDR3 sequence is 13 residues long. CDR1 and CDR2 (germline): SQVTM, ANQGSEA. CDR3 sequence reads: CSVRNSNTGELFF. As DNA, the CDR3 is TGCAGCGTGCGGAACAGTAACACCGGGGAGCTGTTTTTT.

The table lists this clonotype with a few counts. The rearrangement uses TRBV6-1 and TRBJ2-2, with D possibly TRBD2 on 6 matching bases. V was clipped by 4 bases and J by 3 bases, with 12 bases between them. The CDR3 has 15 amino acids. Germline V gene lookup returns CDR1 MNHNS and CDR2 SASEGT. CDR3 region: CASSVRDFYTGELFF. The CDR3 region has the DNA TGTGCCAGCAGTGTCCGGGACTTCTACACCGGGGAGCTGTTTTTT.

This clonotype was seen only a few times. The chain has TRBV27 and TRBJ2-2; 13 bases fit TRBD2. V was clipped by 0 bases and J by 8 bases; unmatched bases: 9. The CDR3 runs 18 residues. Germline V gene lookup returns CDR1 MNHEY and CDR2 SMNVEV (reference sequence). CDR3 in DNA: TGTGCCAGCAGTTTATCCCCCGGACTAGCGGGAGCTAGAGGGGAGCTGTTTTTT. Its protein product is CASSLSPGLAGARGELFF.